This TCR beta chain was documented in a study of T cells in Graves' hyperthyroidism and ophthalmopathy. Broader study findings: Expanded thyroid clonotypes (above 0.001) were mostly also found in blood.

The CDR3 sequence is 15 residues long. The V gene end was trimmed by 5 bases and the J gene end by 6 bases; junction bases not matched to a gene: 4. Per germline, CDR1 PRHDT and CDR2 FYEKMQ (reference sequence). This clonotype appeared a few times. Its target is not known. Approximately 9.3 ml of fresh peripheral blood supplied the PBMCs. Amplified TCR beta CDR3 regions came from RNA transcripts. HTBI primers were employed in a first-round RT-PCR of the TCR CDR3. TCRdb re-called the multiplex PCR reads with MiXCR, one entry per CDR3 protein. In the table there are approximately 400,000 distinct CDR3 sequences, roughly 25% of which are singletons.

The rearrangement uses TRBV13 and TRBJ2-1, with 13 bases identical to TRBD2. Source material: blood. The clonotype comes from a man aged 45-65 years with Graves' hyperthyroidism. The DNA of the CDR3 is TGTGCCAGCAGCACCGGGACTAGCGGGATCAATGAGCAGTTCTTC. Amino acid sequence: CASSTGTSGINEQFF.